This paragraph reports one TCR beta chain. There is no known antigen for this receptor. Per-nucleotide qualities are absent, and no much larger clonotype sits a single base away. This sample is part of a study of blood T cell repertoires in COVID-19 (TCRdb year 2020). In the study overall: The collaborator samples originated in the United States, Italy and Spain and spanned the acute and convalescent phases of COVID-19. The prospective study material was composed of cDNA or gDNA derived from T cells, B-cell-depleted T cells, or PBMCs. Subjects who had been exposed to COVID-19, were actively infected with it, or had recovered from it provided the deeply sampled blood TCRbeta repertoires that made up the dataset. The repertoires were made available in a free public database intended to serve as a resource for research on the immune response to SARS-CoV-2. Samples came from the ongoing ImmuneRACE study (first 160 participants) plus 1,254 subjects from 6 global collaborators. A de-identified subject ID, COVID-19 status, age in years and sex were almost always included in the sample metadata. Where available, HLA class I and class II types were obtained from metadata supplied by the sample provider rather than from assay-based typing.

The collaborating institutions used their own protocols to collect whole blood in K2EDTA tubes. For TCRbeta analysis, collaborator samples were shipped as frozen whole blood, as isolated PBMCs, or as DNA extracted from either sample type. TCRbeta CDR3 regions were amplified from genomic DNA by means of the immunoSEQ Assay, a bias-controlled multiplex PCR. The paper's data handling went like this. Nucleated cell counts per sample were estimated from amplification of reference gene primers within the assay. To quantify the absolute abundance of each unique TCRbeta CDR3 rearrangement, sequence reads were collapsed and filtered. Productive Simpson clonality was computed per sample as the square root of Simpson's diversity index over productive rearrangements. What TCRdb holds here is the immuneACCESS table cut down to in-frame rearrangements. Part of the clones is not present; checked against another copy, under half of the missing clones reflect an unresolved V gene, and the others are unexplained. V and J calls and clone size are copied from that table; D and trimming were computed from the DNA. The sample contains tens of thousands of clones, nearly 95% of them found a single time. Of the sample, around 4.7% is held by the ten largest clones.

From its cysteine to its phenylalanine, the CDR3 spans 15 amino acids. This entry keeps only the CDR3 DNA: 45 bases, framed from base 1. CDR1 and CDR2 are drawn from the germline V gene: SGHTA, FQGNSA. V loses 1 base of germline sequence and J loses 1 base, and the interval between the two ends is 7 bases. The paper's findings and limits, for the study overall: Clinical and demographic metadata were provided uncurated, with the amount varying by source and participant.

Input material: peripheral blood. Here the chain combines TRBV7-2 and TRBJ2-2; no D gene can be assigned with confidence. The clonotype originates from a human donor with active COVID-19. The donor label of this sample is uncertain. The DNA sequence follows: TGTGCCAGCAGCTTAGTTCCGGTGAACACCGGGGAGCTGTTTTTT. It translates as CASSLVPVNTGELFF.